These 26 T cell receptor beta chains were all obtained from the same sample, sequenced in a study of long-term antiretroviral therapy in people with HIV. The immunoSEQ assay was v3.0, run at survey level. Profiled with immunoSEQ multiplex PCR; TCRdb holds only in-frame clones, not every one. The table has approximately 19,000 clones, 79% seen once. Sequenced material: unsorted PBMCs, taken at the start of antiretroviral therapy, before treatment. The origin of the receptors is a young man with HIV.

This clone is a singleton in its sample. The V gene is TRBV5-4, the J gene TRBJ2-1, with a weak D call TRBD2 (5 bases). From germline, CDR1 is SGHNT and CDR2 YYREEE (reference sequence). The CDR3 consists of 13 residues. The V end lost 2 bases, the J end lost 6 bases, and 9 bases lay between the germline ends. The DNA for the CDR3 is TGTGCCAGCAGCTTCCGCGGGCGCAATGAGCAGTTCTTC. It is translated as CASSFRGRNEQFF. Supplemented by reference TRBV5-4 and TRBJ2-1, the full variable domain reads ETGVTQSPTHLIKTRGQQVTLRCSSQSGHNTVSWYQQALGQGPQFIFQYYREEENGRGNFPPRFSGLQFPNYSSELNVNALELDDSALYLCASSFRGRNEQFFGPGTRLTVL.

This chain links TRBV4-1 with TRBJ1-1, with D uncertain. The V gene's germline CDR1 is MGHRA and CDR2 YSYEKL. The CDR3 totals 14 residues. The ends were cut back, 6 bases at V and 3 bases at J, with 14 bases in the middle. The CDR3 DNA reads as TGCGCCAGCAGTCGACTCCAGGCGTACACTGAAGCTTTCTTT. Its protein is CASSRLQAYTEAFF.

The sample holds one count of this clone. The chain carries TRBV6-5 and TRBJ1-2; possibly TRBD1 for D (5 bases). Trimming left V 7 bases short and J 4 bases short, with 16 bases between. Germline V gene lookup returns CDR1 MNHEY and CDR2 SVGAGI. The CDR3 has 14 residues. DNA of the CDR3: TGTGCCAGCATCCCACGGGGCCAGATCTATGGCTACACCTTC. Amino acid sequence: CASIPRGQIYGYTF.

CDR3 amino acids: CASSQTSGSLINGELFF. The CDR3 DNA follows: TGTGCCAGCAGCCAGACTAGCGGGAGTTTGATAAACGGGGAGCTGTTTTTT. The chain has TRBV7-9 and TRBJ2-2; 12 nucleotides match TRBD2. The J segment lost 7 bases and the V segment lost 5 bases, leaving 11 bases of the junction unmatched. From germline, CDR1 is SEHNR and CDR2 FQNEAQ (reference sequence). CDR3 size: 17 residues.

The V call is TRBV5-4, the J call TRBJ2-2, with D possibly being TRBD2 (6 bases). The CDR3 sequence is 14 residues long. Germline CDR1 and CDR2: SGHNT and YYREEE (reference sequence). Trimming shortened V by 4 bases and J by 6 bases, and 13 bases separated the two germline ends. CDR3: CASSPQLAPGELFF. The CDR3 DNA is TGTGCCAGCAGCCCCCAACTAGCCCCCGGGGAGCTGTTTTTT.

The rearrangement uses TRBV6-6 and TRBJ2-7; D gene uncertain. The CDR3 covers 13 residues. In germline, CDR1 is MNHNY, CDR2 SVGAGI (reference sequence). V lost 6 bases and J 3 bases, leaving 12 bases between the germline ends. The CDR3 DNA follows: TGTGCCAGCAGCCAAGACTGGTTCTACGAGCAGTACTTC. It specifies CASSQDWFYEQYF.

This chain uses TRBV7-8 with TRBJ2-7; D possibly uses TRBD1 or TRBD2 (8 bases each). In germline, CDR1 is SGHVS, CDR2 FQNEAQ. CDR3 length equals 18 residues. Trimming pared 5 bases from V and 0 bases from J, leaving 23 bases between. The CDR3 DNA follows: TGTGCCAGCAGCGACAGGGGATTGACTAGCGATAGCTCCTACGAGCAGTACTTC. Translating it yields CASSDRGLTSDSSYEQYF.

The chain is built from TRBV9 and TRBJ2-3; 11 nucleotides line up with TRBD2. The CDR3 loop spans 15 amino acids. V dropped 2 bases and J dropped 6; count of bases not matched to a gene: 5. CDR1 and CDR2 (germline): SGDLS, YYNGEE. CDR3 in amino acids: CASSVSGRAGDTQYF. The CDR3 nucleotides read TGTGCCAGCAGCGTTAGCGGGAGGGCAGGGGATACGCAGTATTTT. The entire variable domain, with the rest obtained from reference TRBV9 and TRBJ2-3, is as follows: DSGVTQTPKHLITATGQRVTLRCSPRSGDLSVYWYQQSLDQGLQFLIQYYNGEERAKGNILERFSAQQFPDLHSELNLSSLELGDSALYFCASSVSGRAGDTQYFGPGTRLTVL.

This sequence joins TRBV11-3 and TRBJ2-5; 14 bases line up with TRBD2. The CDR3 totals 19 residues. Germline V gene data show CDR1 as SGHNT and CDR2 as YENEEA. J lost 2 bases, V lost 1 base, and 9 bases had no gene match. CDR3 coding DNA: TGTGCCAGCAGCTTAGGACTAGCGGGAGGGGCCACCATTCAAGAGACCCAGTACTTC. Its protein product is CASSLGLAGGATIQETQYF.

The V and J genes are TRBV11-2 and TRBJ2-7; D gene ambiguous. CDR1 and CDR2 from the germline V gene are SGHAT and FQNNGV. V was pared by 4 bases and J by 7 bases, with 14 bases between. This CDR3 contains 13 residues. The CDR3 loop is CASSYTSSWEQYF. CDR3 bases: TGTGCCAGCAGCTACACAAGCAGTTGGGAGCAGTACTTC.

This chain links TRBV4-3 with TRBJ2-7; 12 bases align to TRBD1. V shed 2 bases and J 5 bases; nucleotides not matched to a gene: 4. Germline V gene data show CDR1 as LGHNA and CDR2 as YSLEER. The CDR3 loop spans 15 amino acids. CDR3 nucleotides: TGCGCCAGCAGCCAATTCGGGACAGGGGGCAACGAGCAGTACTTC. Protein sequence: CASSQFGTGGNEQYF.

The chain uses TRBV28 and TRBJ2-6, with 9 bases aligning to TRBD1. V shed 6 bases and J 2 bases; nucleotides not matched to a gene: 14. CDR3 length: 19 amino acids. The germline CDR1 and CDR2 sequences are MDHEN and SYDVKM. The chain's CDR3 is CASRSTRDRVRAGANVLTF. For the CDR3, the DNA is TGTGCCAGCAGGTCTACCCGGGACAGGGTTAGGGCTGGGGCCAACGTCCTGACTTTC.

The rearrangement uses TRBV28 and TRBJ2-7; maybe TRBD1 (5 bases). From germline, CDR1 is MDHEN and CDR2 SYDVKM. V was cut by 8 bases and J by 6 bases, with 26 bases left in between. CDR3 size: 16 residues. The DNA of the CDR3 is TGTGCCAGCCCTCCCGTGGGGCCGACAAGTCCGGGCGAGCAGTACTTC. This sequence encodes CASPPVGPTSPGEQYF. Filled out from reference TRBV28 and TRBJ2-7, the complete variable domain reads DVKVTQSSRYLVKRTGEKVFLECVQDMDHENMFWYRQDPGLGLRLIYFSYDVKMKEKGDIPEGYSVSREKKERFSLILESASTNQTSMYLCASPPVGPTSPGEQYFGPGTRLTVT.

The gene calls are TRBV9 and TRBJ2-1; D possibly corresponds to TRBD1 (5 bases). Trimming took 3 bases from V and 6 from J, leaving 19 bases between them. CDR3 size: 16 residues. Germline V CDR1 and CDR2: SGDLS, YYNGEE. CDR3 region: CASSASPKGLSNEQFF. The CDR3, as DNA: TGTGCCAGCAGCGCCTCACCGAAGGGGCTGAGCAATGAGCAGTTCTTC.

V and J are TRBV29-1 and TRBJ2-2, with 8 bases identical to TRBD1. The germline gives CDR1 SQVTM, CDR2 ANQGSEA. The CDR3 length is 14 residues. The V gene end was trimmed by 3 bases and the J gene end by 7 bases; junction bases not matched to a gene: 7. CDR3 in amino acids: CSVELAGGYGELFF. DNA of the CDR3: TGCAGCGTTGAGCTGGCAGGGGGCTACGGGGAGCTGTTTTTT.

The CDR3 loop is CASSVALVTNEQYF. The DNA for the CDR3 is TGTGCCAGCAGCGTAGCTTTGGTAACGAACGAGCAGTACTTC. The chain couples TRBV9 to TRBJ2-7; D uncertain. V gave up 0 bases and J gave up 5 bases, with 12 bases separating them. CDR3 size: 14 residues. CDR1 SGDLS and CDR2 YYNGEE come from the germline V gene.

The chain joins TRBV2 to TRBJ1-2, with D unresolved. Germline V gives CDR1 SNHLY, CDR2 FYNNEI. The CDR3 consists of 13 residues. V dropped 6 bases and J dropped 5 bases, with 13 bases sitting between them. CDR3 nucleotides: TGTGCCAGCAGCATGGACGGTTTGTATGGCTACACCTTC. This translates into CASSMDGLYGYTF.

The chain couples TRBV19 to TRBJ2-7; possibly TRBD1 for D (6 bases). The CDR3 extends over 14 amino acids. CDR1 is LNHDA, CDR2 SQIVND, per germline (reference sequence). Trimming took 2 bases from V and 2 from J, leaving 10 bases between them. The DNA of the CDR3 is TGTGCCAGTAGTATAAAGAAGGGGGCCTACGAGCAGTACTTC. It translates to CASSIKKGAYEQYF.

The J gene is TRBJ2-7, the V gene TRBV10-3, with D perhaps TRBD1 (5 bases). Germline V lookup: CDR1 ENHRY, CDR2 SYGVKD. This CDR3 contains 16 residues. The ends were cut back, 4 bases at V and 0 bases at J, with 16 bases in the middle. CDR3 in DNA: TGTGCCATCAGTGTGTTTACAGGACAAATCTCCTACGAGCAGTACTTC. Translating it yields CAISVFTGQISYEQYF.

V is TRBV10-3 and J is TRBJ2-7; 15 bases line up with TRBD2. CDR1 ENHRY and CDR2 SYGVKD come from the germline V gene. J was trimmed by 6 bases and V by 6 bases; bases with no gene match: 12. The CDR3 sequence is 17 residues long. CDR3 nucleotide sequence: TGTGCCATCAGCAATACCGGGACTAGCGGGAGGATGGGCGAGCAGTACTTC. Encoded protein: CAISNTGTSGRMGEQYF.

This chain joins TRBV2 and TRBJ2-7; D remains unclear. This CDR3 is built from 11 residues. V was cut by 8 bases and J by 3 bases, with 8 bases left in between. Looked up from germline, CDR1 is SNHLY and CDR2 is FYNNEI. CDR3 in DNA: TGTGCCAGCCTGGACCGCTACGAGCAGTACTTC. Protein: CASLDRYEQYF.

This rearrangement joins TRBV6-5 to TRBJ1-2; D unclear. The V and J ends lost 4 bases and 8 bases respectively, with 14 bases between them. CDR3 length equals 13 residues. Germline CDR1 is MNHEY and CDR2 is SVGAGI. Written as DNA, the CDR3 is TGTGCCAGCAGTTTTGGGCAGGCCCAGGGCTACACCTTC. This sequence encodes CASSFGQAQGYTF.

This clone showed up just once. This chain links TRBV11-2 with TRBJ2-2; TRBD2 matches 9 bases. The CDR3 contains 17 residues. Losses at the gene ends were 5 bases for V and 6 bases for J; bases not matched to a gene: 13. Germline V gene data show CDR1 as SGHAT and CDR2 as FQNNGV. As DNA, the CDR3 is TGTGCCAGCAGCCCCCTTAGGAGCGGGAGGAATCCCGGGGAGCTGTTTTTT. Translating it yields CASSPLRSGRNPGELFF.

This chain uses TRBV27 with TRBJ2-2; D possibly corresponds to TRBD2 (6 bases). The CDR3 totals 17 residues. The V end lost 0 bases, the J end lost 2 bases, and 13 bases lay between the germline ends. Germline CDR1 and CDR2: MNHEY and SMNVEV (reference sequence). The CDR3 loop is CASSLSNSGVNTGELFF. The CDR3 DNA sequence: TGTGCCAGCAGTTTATCTAACTCGGGGGTTAACACCGGGGAGCTGTTTTTT.

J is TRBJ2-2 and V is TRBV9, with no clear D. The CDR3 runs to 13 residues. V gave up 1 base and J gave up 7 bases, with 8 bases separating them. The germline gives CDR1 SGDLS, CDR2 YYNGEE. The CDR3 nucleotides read TGTGCCAGCAGCGTACAAGGCATCGGGGAGCTGTTTTTT. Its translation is CASSVQGIGELFF.

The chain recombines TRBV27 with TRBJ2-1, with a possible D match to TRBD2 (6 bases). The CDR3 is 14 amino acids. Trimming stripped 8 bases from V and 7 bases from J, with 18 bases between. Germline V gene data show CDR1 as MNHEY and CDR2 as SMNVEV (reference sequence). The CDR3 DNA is TGTGCCAGCCTGGGAATCGGAGGGCGGAATGAGCAGTTCTTC. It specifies CASLGIGGRNEQFF.